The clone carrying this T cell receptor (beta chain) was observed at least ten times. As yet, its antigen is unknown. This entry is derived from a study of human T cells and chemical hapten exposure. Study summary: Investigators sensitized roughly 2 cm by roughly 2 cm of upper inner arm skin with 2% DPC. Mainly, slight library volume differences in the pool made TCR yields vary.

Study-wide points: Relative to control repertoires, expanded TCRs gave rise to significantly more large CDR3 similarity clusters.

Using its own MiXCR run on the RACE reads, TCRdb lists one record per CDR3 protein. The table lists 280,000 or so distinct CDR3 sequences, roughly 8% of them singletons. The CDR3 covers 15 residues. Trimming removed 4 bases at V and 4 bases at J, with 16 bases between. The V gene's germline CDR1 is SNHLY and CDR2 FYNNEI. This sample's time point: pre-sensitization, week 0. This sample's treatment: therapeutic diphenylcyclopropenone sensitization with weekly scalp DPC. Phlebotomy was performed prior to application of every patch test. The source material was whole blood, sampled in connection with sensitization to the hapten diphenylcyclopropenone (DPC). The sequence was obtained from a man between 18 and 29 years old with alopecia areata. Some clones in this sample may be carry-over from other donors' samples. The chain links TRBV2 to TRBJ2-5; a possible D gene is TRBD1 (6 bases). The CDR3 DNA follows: TGTGCCAGCAGTGGTGGGACACTGGTCGTAGAGACCCAGTACTTC. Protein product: CASSGGTLVVETQYF.